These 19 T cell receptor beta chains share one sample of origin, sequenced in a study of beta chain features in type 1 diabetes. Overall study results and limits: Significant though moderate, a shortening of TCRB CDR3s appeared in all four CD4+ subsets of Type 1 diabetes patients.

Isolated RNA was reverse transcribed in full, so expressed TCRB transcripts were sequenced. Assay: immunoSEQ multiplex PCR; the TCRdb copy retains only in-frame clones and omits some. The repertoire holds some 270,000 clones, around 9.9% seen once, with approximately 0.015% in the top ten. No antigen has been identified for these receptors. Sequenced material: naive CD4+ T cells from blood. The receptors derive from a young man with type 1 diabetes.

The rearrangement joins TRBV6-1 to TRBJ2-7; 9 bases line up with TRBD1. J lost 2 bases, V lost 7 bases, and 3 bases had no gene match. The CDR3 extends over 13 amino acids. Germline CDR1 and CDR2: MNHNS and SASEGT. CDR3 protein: CASNRDRAYEQYF. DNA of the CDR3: TGTGCCAGCAACCGGGACAGGGCCTACGAGCAGTACTTC.

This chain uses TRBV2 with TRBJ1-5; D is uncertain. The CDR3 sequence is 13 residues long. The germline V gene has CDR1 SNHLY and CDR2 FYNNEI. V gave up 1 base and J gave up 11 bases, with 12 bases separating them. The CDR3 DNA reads TGTGCCAGCAGTGAAGGGCCGGGAAGGTCCCAGCATTTT. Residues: CASSEGPGRSQHF.

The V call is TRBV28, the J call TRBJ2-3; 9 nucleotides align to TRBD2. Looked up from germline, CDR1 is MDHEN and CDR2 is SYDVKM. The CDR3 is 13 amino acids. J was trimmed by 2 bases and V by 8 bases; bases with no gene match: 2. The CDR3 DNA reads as TGTGCCAGCGCTAGCGGGGTCACAGATACGCAGTATTTT. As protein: CASASGVTDTQYF.

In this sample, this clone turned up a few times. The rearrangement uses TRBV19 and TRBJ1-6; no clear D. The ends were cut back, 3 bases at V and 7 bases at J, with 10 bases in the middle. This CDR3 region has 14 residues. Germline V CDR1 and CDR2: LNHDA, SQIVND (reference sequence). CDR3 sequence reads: CASSIGVQNSPLHF. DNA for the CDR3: TGTGCCAGTAGTATCGGAGTTCAAAATTCACCCCTCCACTTT.

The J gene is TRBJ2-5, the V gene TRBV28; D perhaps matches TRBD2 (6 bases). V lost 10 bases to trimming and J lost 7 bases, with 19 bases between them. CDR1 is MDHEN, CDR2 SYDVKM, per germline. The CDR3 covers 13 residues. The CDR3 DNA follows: TGTGCCATCGGAACCCCCGGGGGATCGACCCAGTACTTC. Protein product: CAIGTPGGSTQYF.

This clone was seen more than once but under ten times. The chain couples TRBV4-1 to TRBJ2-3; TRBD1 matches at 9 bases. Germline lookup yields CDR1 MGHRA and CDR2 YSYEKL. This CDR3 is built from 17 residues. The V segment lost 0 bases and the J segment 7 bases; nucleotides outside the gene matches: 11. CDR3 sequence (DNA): TGCGCCAGCAGCCAAGATAGGGCGACAGGGGGACGAAATACGCAGTATTTT. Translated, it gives CASSQDRATGGRNTQYF.

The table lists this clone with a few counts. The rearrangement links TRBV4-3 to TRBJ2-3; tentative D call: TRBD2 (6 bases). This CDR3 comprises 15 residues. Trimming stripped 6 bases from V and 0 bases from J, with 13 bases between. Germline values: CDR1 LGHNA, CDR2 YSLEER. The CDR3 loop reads CASSYTSLSTDTQYF. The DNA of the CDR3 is TGCGCCAGCAGTTACACTAGCTTGAGCACAGATACGCAGTATTTT.

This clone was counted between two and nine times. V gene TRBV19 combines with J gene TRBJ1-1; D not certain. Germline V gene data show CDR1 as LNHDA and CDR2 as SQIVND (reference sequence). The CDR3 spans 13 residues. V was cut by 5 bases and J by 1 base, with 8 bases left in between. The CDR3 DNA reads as TGTGCCAGTAGTTTCAGTGGGAACACTGAAGCTTTCTTT. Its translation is CASSFSGNTEAFF.

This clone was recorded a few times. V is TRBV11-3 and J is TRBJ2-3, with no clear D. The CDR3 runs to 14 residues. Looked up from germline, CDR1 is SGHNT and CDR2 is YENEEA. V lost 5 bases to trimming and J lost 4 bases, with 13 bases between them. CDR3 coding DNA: TGTGCCAGCAGCCCACACTCAGCGCCAGATACGCAGTATTTT. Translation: CASSPHSAPDTQYF.

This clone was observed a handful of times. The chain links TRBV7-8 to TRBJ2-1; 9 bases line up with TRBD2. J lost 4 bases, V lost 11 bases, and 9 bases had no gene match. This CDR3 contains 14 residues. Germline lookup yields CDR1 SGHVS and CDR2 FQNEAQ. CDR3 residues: CASTRGGSYNEQFF. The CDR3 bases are TGTGCCTCCACGCGGGGGGGCAGTTACAATGAGCAGTTCTTC.

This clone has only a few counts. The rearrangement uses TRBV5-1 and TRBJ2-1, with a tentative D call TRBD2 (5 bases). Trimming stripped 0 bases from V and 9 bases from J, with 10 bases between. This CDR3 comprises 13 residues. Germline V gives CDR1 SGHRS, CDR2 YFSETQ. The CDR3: CASSLGPRGEQFF. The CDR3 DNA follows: TGCGCCAGCAGCTTGGGGCCCCGGGGTGAGCAGTTCTTC.

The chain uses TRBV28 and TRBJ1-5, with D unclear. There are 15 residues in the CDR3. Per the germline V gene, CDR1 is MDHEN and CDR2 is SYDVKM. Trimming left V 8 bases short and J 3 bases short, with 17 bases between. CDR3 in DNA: TGTGCCAGCGGTCAAACTGGGCCGGCCAATCAGCCCCAGCATTTT. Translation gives CASGQTGPANQPQHF.

CDR3 bases: TGTGCCAGCAGCTTTAGACGGGGAGCTAACTATGGCTACACCTTC. Amino acid sequence: CASSFRRGANYGYTF. J is TRBJ1-2 and V is TRBV13; the D is unclear. Trimming pared 3 bases from V and 0 bases from J, leaving 11 bases between. Germline V gene data show CDR1 as PRHDT and CDR2 as FYEKMQ (reference sequence). CDR3 length equals 15 residues.

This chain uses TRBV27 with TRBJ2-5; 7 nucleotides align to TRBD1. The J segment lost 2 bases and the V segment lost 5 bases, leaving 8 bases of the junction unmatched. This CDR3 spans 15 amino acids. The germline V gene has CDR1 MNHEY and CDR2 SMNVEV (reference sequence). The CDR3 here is CASSPSWDRQETQYF. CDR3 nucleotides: TGTGCCAGCAGTCCCTCCTGGGACAGACAAGAGACCCAGTACTTC.

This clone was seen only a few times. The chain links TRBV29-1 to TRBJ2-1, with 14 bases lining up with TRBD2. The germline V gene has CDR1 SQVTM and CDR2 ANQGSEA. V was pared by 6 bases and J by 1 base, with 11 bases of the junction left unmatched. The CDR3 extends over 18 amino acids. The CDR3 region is CSVATSGGASLSYNEQFF. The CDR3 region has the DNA TGCAGCGTCGCGACTAGCGGGGGGGCTAGTTTGTCCTACAATGAGCAGTTCTTC.

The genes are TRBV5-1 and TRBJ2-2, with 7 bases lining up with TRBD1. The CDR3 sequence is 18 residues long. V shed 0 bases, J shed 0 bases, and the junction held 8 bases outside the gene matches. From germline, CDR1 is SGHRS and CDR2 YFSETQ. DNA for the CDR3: TGCGCCAGCAGCTTGGGGACAGGCTCCGGCGCGAACACCGGGGAGCTGTTTTTT. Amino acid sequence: CASSLGTGSGANTGELFF.

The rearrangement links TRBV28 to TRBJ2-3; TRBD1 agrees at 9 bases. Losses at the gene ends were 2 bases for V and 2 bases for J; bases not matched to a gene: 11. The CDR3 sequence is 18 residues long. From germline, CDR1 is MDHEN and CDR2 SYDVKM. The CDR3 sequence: CASSLGGFGTGYTDTQYF. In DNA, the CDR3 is TGTGCCAGCAGTTTAGGGGGTTTTGGGACAGGGTACACAGATACGCAGTATTTT. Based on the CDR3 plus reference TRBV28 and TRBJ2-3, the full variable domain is DVKVTQSSRYLVKRTGEKVFLECVQDMDHENMFWYRQDPGLGLRLIYFSYDVKMKEKGDIPEGYSVSREKKERFSLILESASTNQTSMYLCASSLGGFGTGYTDTQYFGPGTRLTVL.

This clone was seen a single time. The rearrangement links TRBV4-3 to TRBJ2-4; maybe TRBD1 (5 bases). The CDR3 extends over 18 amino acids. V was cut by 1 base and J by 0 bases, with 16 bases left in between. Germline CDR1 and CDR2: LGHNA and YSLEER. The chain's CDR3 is CASSQGTAGILAKNIQYF. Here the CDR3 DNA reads TGCGCCAGCAGCCAAGGAACAGCAGGGATCTTAGCCAAAAACATTCAGTACTTC.

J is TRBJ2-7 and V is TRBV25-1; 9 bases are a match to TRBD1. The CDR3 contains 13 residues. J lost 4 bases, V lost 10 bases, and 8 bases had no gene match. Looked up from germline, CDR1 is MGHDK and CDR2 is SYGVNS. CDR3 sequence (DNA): TGTGCCACCGCCGGGACAGGGAGGTACGAGCAGTACTTC. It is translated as CATAGTGRYEQYF.